The T cell receptor beta chain described here comes from a study of blood T cell repertoires in COVID-19. Study background: The analysed material was cDNA or gDNA that came from T cells, B-cell-depleted T cells, or PBMCs.

Concerning this clone: The same CDR3 arises from other DNA sequences in this sample as well.

The V and J ends lost 4 bases and 4 bases respectively, with 6 bases between them. The germline V gene has CDR1 SGHKS and CDR2 YYEKEE (reference sequence). The CDR3 length is 11 residues. Sequencing was performed with immunoSEQ multiplex PCR; in TCRdb, only in-frame clones are kept and a portion is missing. The sample holds a few hundred thousand clones, over 75% seen once. Specimen: peripheral blood. This rearrangement joins TRBV5-5 to TRBJ2-7, with a possible D match to TRBD1 (5 bases). This TCR came from a woman aged 60 to 75 with acute or convalescent COVID-19. This CDR3 is CASSPGYEQYF. The DNA of the CDR3 is TGTGCCAGCAGCCCAGGGTACGAGCAGTACTTC.